This T cell receptor beta chain is from a study of blood T cell repertoires in COVID-19. The V gene end was trimmed by 4 bases and the J gene end by 7 bases; junction bases not matched to a gene: 3. Per the germline V gene, CDR1 is SGHNT and CDR2 is YENEEA. The CDR3 is made up of 13 amino acids. Source study methods: Scientists estimated how many nucleated cells there were by amplifying reference gene primers. Assay used: immunoSEQ multiplex PCR; TCRdb lists only in-frame clones, some missing. That table is the source of V, J and clone size, and D and trimming were worked out from the DNA. This table holds some 350,000 clones, 65% to 85% found once.

The V gene is TRBV11-3, the J gene TRBJ2-1; the match to TRBD2 covers 8 bases. Input material: peripheral blood. The TCR comes from a man aged 25 to 45 with active or convalescent COVID-19. The CDR3 protein is CASSWTSRNEQFF. As DNA, the CDR3 is TGTGCCAGCAGCTGGACTAGCAGGAATGAGCAGTTCTTC.